The 23 T cell receptor beta chains in this list originate from one sample, sequenced in a study of spatial heterogeneity in lung cancer. TCRdb itself ran the 5' RACE reads through MiXCR, one entry per CDR3 protein. The sample carries some 83,000 distinct CDR3 sequences, about 7.8% recorded once. The time point: sample taken at primary tumor resection. Sequencing used PBMCs, obtained at surgery. The receptors shown here come from a male donor with early-stage non-small cell lung cancer.

This clonotype was observed many times. The J gene is TRBJ2-3, the V gene TRBV24-1; 9 nucleotides match TRBD2. The V gene end was trimmed by 6 bases and the J gene end by 4 bases; junction bases not matched to a gene: 10. Germline V lookup: CDR1 KGHDR, CDR2 SFDVKD. The CDR3 runs 16 residues. CDR3 nucleotides: TGTGCCACCAGTCTCCTGGGGGCGGGAGGGCCAGATACGCAGTATTTT. This sequence encodes CATSLLGAGGPDTQYF.

The table lists this clonotype with many counts. The V call is TRBV7-2, the J call TRBJ1-2, with a tentative D call TRBD1 (5 bases). CDR3 length: 15 residues. Trimming took 5 bases from V and 7 from J, leaving 20 bases between them. Germline CDR1 and CDR2: SGHTA and FQGNSA. The DNA of the CDR3 is TGTGCCAGCAGCCAGCTGGGAAGGGGATCCTTTGGCTACACCTTC. It yields the protein CASSQLGRGSFGYTF.

The rearrangement links TRBV6-1 to TRBJ2-7, with 10 bases fitting TRBD2. J lost 3 bases, V lost 8 bases, and 1 base had no gene match. Looked up from germline, CDR1 is MNHNS and CDR2 is SASEGT. The CDR3 loop spans 12 amino acids. The CDR3 nucleotides are TGTGCCAGCGCTAGCGGGAGCTACGAGCAGTACTTC. This encodes CASASGSYEQYF.

This clonotype was seen more than once but under ten times. This chain uses TRBV9 with TRBJ2-3, with 14 bases aligning to TRBD2. This CDR3 comprises 15 residues. V lost 3 bases, J lost 4 bases, and 1 base stayed unmatched. Germline CDR1 and CDR2: SGDLS and YYNGEE. CDR3 nucleotides: TGTGCCAGCAGCGCGGGACTAGCGGGAGCAGATACGCAGTATTTT. Its protein is CASSAGLAGADTQYF.

This clonotype was detected many times. The chain is built from TRBV5-1 and TRBJ2-2; 8 bases are a match to TRBD2. The CDR3 contains 17 residues. V lost 7 bases, J lost 1 base, and 12 bases stayed unmatched. Looked up from germline, CDR1 is SGHRS and CDR2 is YFSETQ. This CDR3 is CASRPGSGSLNTGELFF. The CDR3, as DNA: TGCGCCAGCCGCCCCGGGAGCGGGAGTCTGAACACCGGGGAGCTGTTTTTT. The whole variable domain, remainder taken from reference TRBV5-1 and TRBJ2-2, is KAGVTQTPRYLIKTRGQQVTLSCSPISGHRSVSWYQQTPGQGLQFLFEYFSETQRNKGNFPGRFSGRQFSNSRSEMNVSTLELGDSALYLCASRPGSGSLNTGELFFGEGSRLTVL.

This clonotype occurred many times. The genes are TRBV11-2 and TRBJ2-6, with D hard to call. With 5 bases removed from V and 1 base from J, the gap between germline ends came to 6 bases. This CDR3 contains 14 residues. Looked up from germline, CDR1 is SGHAT and CDR2 is FQNNGV. DNA for the CDR3: TGTGCCAGCAGCCCCGTATCTGGGGCCAACGTCCTGACTTTC. This sequence encodes CASSPVSGANVLTF.

The sample holds many counts of this clonotype. V usage is TRBV4-3 and J usage is TRBJ1-5; D may be TRBD1 (6 bases). Trimming cost V 1 base and J 3 bases, with 10 bases left between them. The CDR3 length is 15 residues. CDR1 is LGHNA and CDR2 is YSLEER in the germline V gene. The CDR3 region is CASSQVTGSNQPQHF. DNA of the CDR3: TGCGCCAGCAGCCAAGTGACAGGTTCCAATCAGCCCCAGCATTTT.

This clonotype was recorded at least ten times. This rearrangement joins TRBV6-5 to TRBJ1-3; 7 positions match TRBD1. Looked up from germline, CDR1 is MNHEY and CDR2 is SVGAGI. V gave up 6 bases and J gave up 0 bases; unmatched junction bases: 5. CDR3 length: 15 amino acids. The CDR3, as DNA: TGTGCCAGCAGCAGGGACAGCGTCTCTGGAAACACCATATATTTT. Amino acid sequence: CASSRDSVSGNTIYF.

V and J are TRBV18 and TRBJ2-5; possible D gene TRBD1, 5 bases. The CDR3 totals 14 residues. Trimming shortened V by 3 bases and J by 9 bases, and 17 bases separated the two germline ends. Germline CDR1 and CDR2: KGHSH and LQKENI. The CDR3 reads CASSPSSGRPAQYF. The CDR3 DNA reads TGTGCCAGCTCACCTTCATCAGGGCGGCCGGCCCAGTACTTC.

The sample holds many counts of this clonotype. The V call is TRBV29-1, the J call TRBJ2-3; D uncertain. Germline values: CDR1 SQVTM, CDR2 ANQGSEA. This CDR3 has 13 amino acids. V lost 6 bases and J 1 base, leaving 11 bases between the germline ends. CDR3: CSVGPSGTDTQYF. In DNA form, the CDR3 reads TGCAGCGTCGGCCCCTCGGGCACAGATACGCAGTATTTT.

Only a few counts were recorded for this clonotype. The chain links TRBV5-6 to TRBJ1-1, with no clear D. The CDR3 totals 14 residues. V gave up 0 bases and J gave up 5 bases, with 11 bases separating them. Germline-derived CDR1 and CDR2 are SGHDT and YYEEEE. Written as DNA, the CDR3 is TGTGCCAGCAGCTTGGAGGGAAGGAGGACTGAAGCTTTCTTT. This gives the protein CASSLEGRRTEAFF.

In its sample, this clonotype was seen many times. The genes are TRBV7-9 and TRBJ2-3; 13 nucleotides line up with TRBD2. CDR1 SEHNR and CDR2 FQNEAQ come from the germline V gene (reference sequence). The CDR3 is 18 residues long. J gave up 1 base and V 5 bases, and 9 bases lay outside the gene matches. In DNA, the CDR3 is TGTGCCAGCAGCGTACTAGCGGGAGGGCTTACTGGCACAGATACGCAGTATTTT. Protein: CASSVLAGGLTGTDTQYF.

This clonotype was counted many times. The chain recombines TRBV7-2 with TRBJ2-7; 9 bases are shared with TRBD2. Germline V CDR1 and CDR2: SGHTA, FQGNSA. V shed 0 bases, J shed 4 bases, and the junction held 19 bases outside the gene matches. The CDR3 runs to 20 residues. CDR3 DNA sequence: TGTGCCAGCAGCTTAGCCCGACAGGGACTGCGGCGGGGGGGGCATTACGAGCAGTACTTC. Translating it yields CASSLARQGLRRGGHYEQYF.

This clonotype was recorded many times. This chain connects TRBV4-3 to TRBJ1-1, with unresolved D. Trimming took off 4 bases at V and 2 bases at J, with 11 bases between the two ends. The CDR3 has 14 amino acids. Germline-derived CDR1 and CDR2 are LGHNA and YSLEER. The CDR3 is CASSPLRFNTEAFF. The CDR3 DNA follows: TGCGCCAGCAGCCCTCTAAGGTTTAACACTGAAGCTTTCTTT.

The V call is TRBV10-3, the J call TRBJ1-1, with D possibly matching TRBD1 (6 bases). The germline V gene encodes CDR1 ENHRY and CDR2 SYGVKD. The CDR3 contains 12 residues. Here the CDR3 reads CTTRGGNTEAFF. The CDR3 DNA reads as TGTACCACCCGAGGGGGGAACACTGAAGCTTTCTTT.

In its sample, this clonotype was seen many times. The chain couples TRBV4-1 to TRBJ1-1, with 9 bases fitting TRBD1. The CDR3 is made up of 16 amino acids. From germline, CDR1 is MGHRA and CDR2 YSYEKL. V was pared by 4 bases and J by 1 base, with 7 bases of the junction left unmatched. CDR3 residues: CASSRPGTGRNTEAFF. The DNA for the CDR3 is TGCGCCAGCAGCCGTCCCGGGACAGGGAGGAACACTGAAGCTTTCTTT.

This clonotype was seen only a few times. V and J are TRBV27 and TRBJ1-2, with unresolved D. Germline loops: CDR1 MNHEY, CDR2 SMNVEV (reference sequence). Trimming shortened V by 6 bases and J by 1 base, and 12 bases separated the two germline ends. This CDR3 has 14 residues. CDR3 sequence: CASREATGNYGYTF. CDR3 nucleotide sequence: TGTGCCAGCAGAGAAGCGACGGGTAACTATGGCTACACCTTC.

The sample holds a few counts of this clonotype. This sequence joins TRBV5-5 and TRBJ2-3; no clear D. The V and J ends lost 5 bases and 6 bases respectively, with 13 bases between them. CDR3 length equals 13 residues. The germline V gene has CDR1 SGHKS and CDR2 YYEKEE (reference sequence). CDR3 sequence (DNA): TGTGCCAGCAGGGTGGAGCGTGCGGATACGCAGTATTTT. Translating it yields CASRVERADTQYF.

In its sample, this clonotype was seen many times. The rearrangement links TRBV18 to TRBJ1-1; TRBD1 matches 8 bases. Germline CDR1 and CDR2: KGHSH and LQKENI. The CDR3 spans 12 residues. J was trimmed by 6 bases and V by 4 bases; bases with no gene match: 1. The CDR3 protein is CASSLQGAEAFF. CDR3 bases: TGTGCCAGCTCACTACAGGGGGCTGAAGCTTTCTTT.

Ten or more counts support this clonotype. The J gene is TRBJ2-1, the V gene TRBV11-3, with 8 bases matching TRBD2. Germline CDR1 reads SGHNT; CDR2 reads YENEEA. The V segment lost 3 bases and the J segment 2 bases; nucleotides outside the gene matches: 3. The length of the CDR3 is 15 residues. The CDR3 is CASSFSGIPYNEQFF. The CDR3 bases are TGTGCCAGCAGCTTTAGCGGGATCCCCTACAATGAGCAGTTCTTC.

This chain links TRBV7-8 with TRBJ1-2, with a tentative D call TRBD1 (5 bases). This CDR3 has 17 residues. V was pared by 2 bases and J by 5 bases, with 21 bases between. Germline CDR1 SGHVS, CDR2 FQNEAQ. Written as DNA, the CDR3 is TGTGCCAGCAGCTTATACCGGGGGAGGGCAGTTGGGTATGGCTACACCTTC. Its translation is CASSLYRGRAVGYGYTF.

This clonotype was observed a handful of times. At one end the junction does not follow the germline gene, possibly because of a read error. The V and J genes are TRBV5-1 and TRBJ2-7; D might be TRBD1 or TRBD2, each matching 5 bases. Germline V gene sequence: CDR1 SGHRS, CDR2 YFSETQ. This CDR3 comprises 12 residues. This CDR3 reads CASSPLGDLTHF. The CDR3 bases are TGCGCCAGCAGCCCCTTGGGGGACCTCACACACTTC.

This clonotype appeared many times. This chain joins TRBV27 and TRBJ2-3, with D uncertain. Trimming cost V 0 bases and J 3 bases, with 4 bases left between them. CDR1 MNHEY and CDR2 SMNVEV come from the germline V gene (reference sequence). The CDR3 loop spans 13 amino acids. The CDR3 loop reads CASSLSLTDTQYF. CDR3 sequence (DNA): TGTGCCAGCAGTTTATCCCTTACAGATACGCAGTATTTT.